This T cell receptor beta chain was obtained from a study of cytomegalovirus exposure and HLA in healthy donors. General study results and limits: Excluded were some V segments that proved indistinguishable, including TRBV6-2 and TRBV6-3. Several top significant clusters appeared, in a later analysis, to be linked to common viral pathogens. The study flagged 150 to 200 TCR beta chains as cytomegalovirus-associated.

The PCR employed 60 Vbeta primers together with 13 Jbeta primers. Authors' processing steps: In a later analysis, 80 million or so unique TCR beta chains included roughly 11 million shared by two or more donors. The data were produced by immunoSEQ multiplex PCR, yet TCRdb's version contains in-frame clones alone and is incomplete. V and J calls and clone size are those listed in that table; D and trimming were worked out from the DNA. In the table there are about 150,000 clones, roughly 70% of which are singletons. Germline values: CDR1 SQVTM, CDR2 ANQGSEA. This CDR3 region has 11 residues. This clone was detected once. The antigen is not known. One end of the junction is discordant with germline, which a read error may explain.

The sequence derives from a male donor in good health and CMV-seronegative. The chain joins TRBV29-1 to TRBJ2-1, with TRBD1 matching over 10 bases. Sequencing was done on a sample of PBMCs. In DNA, the CDR3 is TGCAGCGTCGAAGGGGACAGGGGGCAGTTCTTC. This encodes CSVEGDRGQFF.